Reported below is one TCR beta chain. CDR1 LNHDA and CDR2 SQIVND come from the germline V gene (reference sequence). V trimming: 5 bases; J trimming: 0 bases; junction bases outside the gene matches: 5. The CDR3 sequence is 16 residues long. TCRdb's copy holds only in-frame clones and misses some; the assay was immunoSEQ multiplex PCR. The top ten hold roughly 8.3% of the sample, which has approximately 500,000 clones, roughly nine tenths seen once. The data were taken from a study of blood T cell repertoires in COVID-19. Sequenced input: peripheral blood. The chain recombines TRBV19 with TRBJ2-2, with 8 positions matching TRBD1. The TCR originated in a woman aged 45-59 years with COVID-19, enrolled during active disease. In DNA, the CDR3 is TGTGCCAGTAGTGTATACAGGGGGACGAACACCGGGGAGCTGTTTTTT. Its protein product is CASSVYRGTNTGELFF.